Presented here are 21 T cell receptor beta chains from one specimen sequenced in a study of blood T cell repertoires in COVID-19. Profiled with immunoSEQ multiplex PCR; TCRdb holds only in-frame clones, not every one. Among under 200,000 clones listed, over 75% were seen once. The specimen was peripheral blood. The source is an elderly woman with acute or convalescent COVID-19.

V gene TRBV14 combines with J gene TRBJ2-1, with 10 nucleotides matching TRBD2. CDR1 and CDR2 from the germline V gene are SGHDN and FVKESK. The ends lost 4 bases at V and 0 bases at J; junction bases unmatched: 6. This CDR3 spans 17 amino acids. CDR3 sequence reads: CASSPGLAISSYNEQFF. Here the CDR3 DNA reads TGTGCCAGCAGCCCGGGACTAGCGATAAGCTCCTACAATGAGCAGTTCTTC.

This sequence joins TRBV12-3 or TRBV12-4 and TRBJ2-7; 7 positions agree with TRBD1. The CDR3 has 13 residues. The ends lost 6 bases at V and 3 bases at J; junction bases unmatched: 5. This CDR3 is CASRARQGYEQYF. For the CDR3, the DNA is TGTGCCAGCAGAGCTAGACAGGGCTACGAGCAGTACTTC.

This CDR3 is CASSKRDRNTEAFF. CDR3 bases: TGTGCCAGCAGCAAGAGGGACAGGAACACTGAAGCTTTCTTT. The chain links TRBV9 to TRBJ1-1, with 7 positions matching TRBD1. Germline V gene lookup returns CDR1 SGDLS and CDR2 YYNGEE. V gave up 4 bases and J gave up 1 base; unmatched junction bases: 4. CDR3 length: 14 amino acids.

The chain joins TRBV9 to TRBJ2-7; TRBD2 agrees at 14 bases. V lost 4 bases to trimming and J lost 7 bases; unmatched junction nucleotides: 10. The germline CDR1 and CDR2 sequences are SGDLS and YYNGEE. This CDR3 has 16 amino acids. CDR3 DNA: TGTGCCAGCAGCTTCGGGACTAGCGGGAGTGAAGGTGAGCAGTACTTC. Amino acids: CASSFGTSGSEGEQYF.

This sequence joins TRBV11-2 and TRBJ1-1; the D gene is possibly TRBD1 (5 bases). In germline, CDR1 is SGHAT, CDR2 FQNNGV. The ends were cut back, 1 base at V and 1 base at J, with 10 bases in the middle. The CDR3 is 15 amino acids. CDR3 sequence reads: CASSLGQSGNTEAFF. DNA of the CDR3: TGTGCCAGCAGCTTAGGACAGTCGGGGAACACTGAAGCTTTCTTT.

The chain links TRBV10-2 to TRBJ1-4; the D is unclear. Trimming took off 2 bases at V and 10 bases at J, with 8 bases between the two ends. This CDR3 spans 12 amino acids. CDR1 is WSHSY and CDR2 is SAAADI in the germline V gene. The DNA of the CDR3 is TGCGCCAGCAGTGAGGGGGAGAGAAAACTGTTTTTT. Translated: CASSEGERKLFF.

This chain uses TRBV27 with TRBJ1-2; a possible D gene is TRBD1 (5 bases). The CDR3 is made up of 18 amino acids. V dropped 5 bases and J dropped 0 bases, with 22 bases sitting between them. Germline CDR1 is MNHEY and CDR2 is SMNVEV (reference sequence). The CDR3 DNA follows: TGTGCCAGCAGTCCCCTCCGGGACGGGGGACTTACTAACTATGGCTACACCTTC. Residues: CASSPLRDGGLTNYGYTF.

Concerning this clone: Other DNA sequences in the same sample also yield this CDR3. V and J are TRBV6-2 or TRBV6-3 and TRBJ1-1, with 7 bases fitting TRBD1. Losses at the gene ends were 0 bases for V and 1 base for J; bases not matched to a gene: 2. CDR1 is MNHEY and CDR2 is SVGEGT in the germline V gene. The CDR3 is 15 amino acids. CDR3 loop: CASSYSRQGNTEAFF. The CDR3 nucleotides read TGTGCCAGCAGTTACTCGAGACAGGGGAACACTGAAGCTTTCTTT.

The gene calls are TRBV6-6 and TRBJ1-2, with 9 positions matching TRBD1. J gave up 3 bases and V 8 bases, and 4 bases lay outside the gene matches. CDR3 length: 13 amino acids. CDR1 MNHNY and CDR2 SVGAGI come from the germline V gene (reference sequence). The CDR3 DNA is TGTGCCAGCCAAACAGGGGGCGACTATGGCTACACCTTC. Translated, it gives CASQTGGDYGYTF.

This clone appeared many times. This rearrangement joins TRBV7-2 to TRBJ2-5; 12 positions agree with TRBD1. Germline lookup yields CDR1 SGHTA and CDR2 FQGNSA. J was trimmed by 7 bases and V by 8 bases; bases with no gene match: 11. The CDR3 length is 15 residues. In DNA, the CDR3 is TGTGCCAGCGTCCCCGGGACAGGGGGCGGTAGGACCCAGTACTTC. Residues: CASVPGTGGGRTQYF.

The chain combines TRBV27 with TRBJ2-1; 7 nucleotides line up with TRBD2. The ends lost 1 base at V and 0 bases at J; junction bases unmatched: 6. CDR1 is MNHEY, CDR2 SMNVEV, per germline (reference sequence). The CDR3 length is 17 residues. The DNA for the CDR3 is TGTGCCAGCAGTTTATACCCGGGGGGACTCTCCTACAATGAGCAGTTCTTC. It translates to CASSLYPGGLSYNEQFF.

This clone was seen only once. The chain links TRBV12-5 to TRBJ2-3, with TRBD2 as a possible D gene (5 bases). The germline V and J ends were trimmed by 2 bases and 9 bases, with 18 bases remaining between them. The CDR3 contains 15 residues. Germline CDR1 is LGHNT and CDR2 is FRNRAP. In nucleotides, the CDR3 is TGTGCTAGTGGTTTGCCCCCGGACTCTTTCGGGACGCAGTATTTT. Its translation is CASGLPPDSFGTQYF.

The chain combines TRBV3-1 (or the pseudogene TRBV3-2) with TRBJ2-5, with a possible D match to TRBD2 (6 bases). The CDR3 runs to 16 residues. Trimming left V 5 bases short and J 1 base short, with 17 bases between. Looked up from germline, CDR1 is LGHDT and CDR2 is YNNKEL (reference sequence). The CDR3 sequence is CASSWGWAGSQETQYF. The CDR3 DNA follows: TGTGCCAGCAGCTGGGGGTGGGCGGGGTCCCAAGAGACCCAGTACTTC.

This chain links TRBV5-1 with TRBJ2-5, with 7 bases matching TRBD2. The V and J ends lost 4 bases and 4 bases, in that order; junction bases with no gene match: 13. CDR3 length: 16 residues. Germline V gene data show CDR1 as SGHRS and CDR2 as YFSETQ. This CDR3 reads CASSPSTHGGLETQYF. The CDR3 DNA is TGCGCCAGCAGCCCGTCCACCCACGGGGGGTTAGAGACCCAGTACTTC.

The V and J genes are TRBV7-2 and TRBJ1-1; D may be TRBD1 (5 bases). The V gene's germline CDR1 is SGHTA and CDR2 FQGNSA. The CDR3 contains 15 residues. V was pared by 0 bases and J by 4 bases, with 12 bases between. The CDR3 DNA reads TGTGCCAGCAGCTTAGCGATGGGGCGCCGCACTGAAGCTTTCTTT. Residues: CASSLAMGRRTEAFF.

The chain carries TRBV27 and TRBJ2-1, with D possibly matching TRBD2 (6 bases). The CDR3 is 16 amino acids. Deletions cut 4 bases from V and 3 bases from J, with 16 bases between. Germline V gives CDR1 MNHEY, CDR2 SMNVEV (reference sequence). The DNA for the CDR3 is TGTGCCAGCAGTTCCCCTAGCGCCCTTATCTACAATGAGCAGTTCTTC. Its translation: CASSSPSALIYNEQFF.

The genes are TRBV5-1 and TRBJ1-6; 7 bases map to TRBD1. CDR3 length: 14 amino acids. With 4 bases clipped from V and 7 bases from J, the junction kept 5 bases outside the gene matches. The V gene's germline CDR1 is SGHRS and CDR2 YFSETQ. In DNA, the CDR3 is TGCGCCAGCAGCCCCCGGGACAGAAATTCACCCCTCCACTTT. This translates into CASSPRDRNSPLHF.

The CDR3 nucleotides are TGTGCCAGCAGCTCCAACCAACCGGAGGGAGGCTACACCTTC. It codes for CASSSNQPEGGYTF. This rearrangement joins TRBV7-9 to TRBJ1-2; no firm D call. The CDR3 loop spans 14 amino acids. Germline CDR1 and CDR2: SEHNR and FQNEAQ (reference sequence). Between the trimmed V and J ends, which lost 4 bases and 8 bases, there was a span of 17 bases. The entire variable domain, with the rest obtained from reference TRBV7-9 and TRBJ1-2, is as follows: DTGVSQNPRHKITKRGQNVTFRCDPISEHNRLYWYRQTLGQGPEFLTYFQNEAQLEKSRLLSDRFSAERPKGSFSTLEIQRTEQGDSAMYLCASSSNQPEGGYTFGSGTRLTVV.

V usage is TRBV18 and J usage is TRBJ1-4; tentatively, D is TRBD1 (5 bases). With 1 base removed from V and 12 bases from J, the gap between germline ends came to 18 bases. Germline loops: CDR1 KGHSH, CDR2 LQKENI. The CDR3 extends over 15 amino acids. For the CDR3, the DNA is TGTGCCAGCTCACCACTTACAGGTCCTCAGGCAGAACTGTTTTTT. This encodes CASSPLTGPQAELFF.

The chain joins TRBV7-2 to TRBJ2-2; 8 positions match TRBD1. There are 16 residues in the CDR3. V trimming: 1 base; J trimming: 5 bases; junction bases outside the gene matches: 6. Germline loops: CDR1 SGHTA, CDR2 FQGNSA. CDR3 sequence: CASSLVARGPTGELFF. Here the CDR3 DNA reads TGTGCCAGCAGCTTAGTGGCCAGGGGGCCGACCGGGGAGCTGTTTTTT.

The chain joins TRBV2 to TRBJ2-5; perhaps TRBD1 as D (6 bases). Germline CDR1 is SNHLY and CDR2 is FYNNEI. The CDR3 spans 14 residues. V was clipped by 4 bases and J by 1 base, with 10 bases between them. CDR3 DNA: TGTGCCAGCAGTGGGGGGCAGGCCCAAGAGACCCAGTACTTC. Its protein is CASSGGQAQETQYF.